This paragraph reports one TCR beta chain. The study profiled TCR beta VDJ and CDR3 using genomic DNA as template. TCRdb itself ran the reads through MiXCR, one entry per CDR3 protein. This table has approximately 300,000 distinct CDR3 sequences, under 65% appearing once. Sequencing involved patients with CD8+CD57+ cell expansion previously shown by flow cytometry. Patients were therapy-naive when their blood was sampled. This entry is derived from a study of CD8+CD57+ T cells in acquired aplastic anemia. The CDR3 has 17 residues. Germline-derived CDR1 and CDR2 are MNHEY and SVGAGI. V lost 4 bases to trimming and J lost 2 bases; unmatched junction nucleotides: 11.

The genes are TRBV6-5 and TRBJ2-5; 9 bases fit TRBD2. The TCR originated in a human donor with aplastic anemia. The source material was sorted CD4+, CD8+, or CD8+CD57+ T cells (not recorded which) from PBMCs. The CDR3 here is CASSSGWGLAWQETQYF. In DNA, the CDR3 is TGTGCCAGCAGTTCTGGGTGGGGACTAGCATGGCAAGAGACCCAGTACTTC.